The present TCR beta chain was sequenced within a study of T cells in Graves' hyperthyroidism and ophthalmopathy. Study conclusions and caveats: The blood repertoire included most of the expanded thyroid clonotypes above 0.001.

Trimming pared 1 base from V and 4 bases from J, leaving 8 bases between. Germline V gene sequence: CDR1 MDHEN, CDR2 SYDVKM. The CDR3 is 14 amino acids. This clonotype has ten or more counts. No antigen is known for it. Amplification of TCR beta CDR3 regions was performed using RNA transcripts as template. With the HTBI primer set, the TCR CDR3 went through a first round of RT-PCR. Via MiXCR, TCRdb re-called the multiplex PCR reads, giving one row per CDR3 protein. The sample includes approximately 600,000 distinct CDR3 sequences, less than 25% of them seen just once. Diagnostic assessment was based on clinical symptoms, serum thyroxine and TRAb, thyroid ultrasound and orbital computed tomography. Using around 10 ml of fresh peripheral blood, PBMCs were prepared.

The sample was blood. The receptor was derived from a man in his thirties or forties with Graves' ophthalmopathy. The chain employs TRBV28 and TRBJ2-1; a weak D match, TRBD2 (5 bases). CDR3 loop: CASSLFGVYNEQFF. Written as DNA, the CDR3 is TGTGCCAGCAGTTTATTCGGGGTTTACAATGAGCAGTTCTTC. Full variable domain (remainder filled in from reference TRBV28 and TRBJ2-1): DVKVTQSSRYLVKRTGEKVFLECVQDMDHENMFWYRQDPGLGLRLIYFSYDVKMKEKGDIPEGYSVSREKKERFSLILESASTNQTSMYLCASSLFGVYNEQFFGPGTRLTVL.